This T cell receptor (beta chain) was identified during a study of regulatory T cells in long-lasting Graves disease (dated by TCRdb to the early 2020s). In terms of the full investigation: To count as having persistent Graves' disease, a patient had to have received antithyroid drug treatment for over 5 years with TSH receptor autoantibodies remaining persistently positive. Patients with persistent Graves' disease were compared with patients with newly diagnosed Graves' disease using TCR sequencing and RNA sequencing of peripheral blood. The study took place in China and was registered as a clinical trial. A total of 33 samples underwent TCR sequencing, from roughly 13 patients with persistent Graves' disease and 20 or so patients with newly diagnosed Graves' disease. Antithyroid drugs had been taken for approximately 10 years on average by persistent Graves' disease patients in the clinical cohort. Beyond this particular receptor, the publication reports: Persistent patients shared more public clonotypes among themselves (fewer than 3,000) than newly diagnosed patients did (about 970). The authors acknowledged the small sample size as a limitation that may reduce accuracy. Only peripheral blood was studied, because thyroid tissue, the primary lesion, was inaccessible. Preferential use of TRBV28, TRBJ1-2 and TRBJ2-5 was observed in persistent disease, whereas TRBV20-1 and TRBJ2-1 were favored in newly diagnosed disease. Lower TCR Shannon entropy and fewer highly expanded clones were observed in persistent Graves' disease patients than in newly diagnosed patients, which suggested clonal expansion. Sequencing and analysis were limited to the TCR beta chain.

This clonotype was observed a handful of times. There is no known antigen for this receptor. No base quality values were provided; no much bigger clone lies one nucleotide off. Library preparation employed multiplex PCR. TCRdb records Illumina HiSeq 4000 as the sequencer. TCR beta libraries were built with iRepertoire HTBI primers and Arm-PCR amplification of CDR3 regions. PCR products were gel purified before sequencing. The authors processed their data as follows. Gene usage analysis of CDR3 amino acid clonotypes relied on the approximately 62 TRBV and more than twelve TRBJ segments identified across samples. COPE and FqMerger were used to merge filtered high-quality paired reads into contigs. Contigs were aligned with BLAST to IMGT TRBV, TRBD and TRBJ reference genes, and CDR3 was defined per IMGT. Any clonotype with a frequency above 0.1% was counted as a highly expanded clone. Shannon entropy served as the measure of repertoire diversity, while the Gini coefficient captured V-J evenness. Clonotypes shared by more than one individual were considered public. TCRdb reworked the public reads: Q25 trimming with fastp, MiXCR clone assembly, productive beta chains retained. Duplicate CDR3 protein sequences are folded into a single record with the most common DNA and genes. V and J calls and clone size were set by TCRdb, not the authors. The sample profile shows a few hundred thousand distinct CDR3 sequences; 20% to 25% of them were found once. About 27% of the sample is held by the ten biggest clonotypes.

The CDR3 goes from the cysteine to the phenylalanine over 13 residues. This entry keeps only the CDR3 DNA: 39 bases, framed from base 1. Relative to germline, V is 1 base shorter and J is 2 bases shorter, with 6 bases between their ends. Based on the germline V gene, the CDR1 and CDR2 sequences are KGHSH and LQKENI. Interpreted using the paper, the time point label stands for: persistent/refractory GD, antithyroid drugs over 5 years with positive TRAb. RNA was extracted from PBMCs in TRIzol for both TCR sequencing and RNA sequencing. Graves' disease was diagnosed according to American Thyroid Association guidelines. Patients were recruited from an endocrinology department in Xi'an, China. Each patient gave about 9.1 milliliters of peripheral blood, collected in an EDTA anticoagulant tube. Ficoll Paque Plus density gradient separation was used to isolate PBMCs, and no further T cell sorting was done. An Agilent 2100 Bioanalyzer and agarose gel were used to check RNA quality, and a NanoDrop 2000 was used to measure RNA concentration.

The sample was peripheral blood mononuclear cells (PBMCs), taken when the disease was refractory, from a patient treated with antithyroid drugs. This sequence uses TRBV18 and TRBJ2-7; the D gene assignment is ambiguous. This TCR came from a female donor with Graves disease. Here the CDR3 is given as CASSPLSTYEQYF. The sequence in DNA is TGTGCCAGCTCACCACTGAGTACCTACGAGCAGTACTTC. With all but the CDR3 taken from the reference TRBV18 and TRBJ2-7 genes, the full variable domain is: NAGVMQNPRHLVRRRGQEARLRCSPMKGHSHVYWYRQLPEEGLKFMVYLQKENIIDESGMPKERFSAEFPKEGPSILRIQQVVRGDSAAYFCASSPLSTYEQYFGPGTRLTVT.